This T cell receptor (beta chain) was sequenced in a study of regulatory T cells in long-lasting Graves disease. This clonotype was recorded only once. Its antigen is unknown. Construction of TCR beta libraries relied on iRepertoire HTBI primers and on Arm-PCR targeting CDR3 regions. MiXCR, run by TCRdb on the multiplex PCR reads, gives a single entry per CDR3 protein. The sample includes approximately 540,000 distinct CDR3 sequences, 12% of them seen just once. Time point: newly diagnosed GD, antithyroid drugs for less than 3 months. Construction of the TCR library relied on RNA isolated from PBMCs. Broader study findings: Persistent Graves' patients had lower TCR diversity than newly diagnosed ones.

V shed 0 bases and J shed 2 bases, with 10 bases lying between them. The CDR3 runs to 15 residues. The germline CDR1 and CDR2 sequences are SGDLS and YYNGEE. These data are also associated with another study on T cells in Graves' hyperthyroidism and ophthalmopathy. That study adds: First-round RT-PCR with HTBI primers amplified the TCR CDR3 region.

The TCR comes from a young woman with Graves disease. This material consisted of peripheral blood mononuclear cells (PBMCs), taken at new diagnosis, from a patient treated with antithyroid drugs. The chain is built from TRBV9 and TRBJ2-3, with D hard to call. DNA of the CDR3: TGTGCCAGCAGCGTAGACCAGATTGACACAGATACGCAGTATTTT. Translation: CASSVDQIDTDTQYF.